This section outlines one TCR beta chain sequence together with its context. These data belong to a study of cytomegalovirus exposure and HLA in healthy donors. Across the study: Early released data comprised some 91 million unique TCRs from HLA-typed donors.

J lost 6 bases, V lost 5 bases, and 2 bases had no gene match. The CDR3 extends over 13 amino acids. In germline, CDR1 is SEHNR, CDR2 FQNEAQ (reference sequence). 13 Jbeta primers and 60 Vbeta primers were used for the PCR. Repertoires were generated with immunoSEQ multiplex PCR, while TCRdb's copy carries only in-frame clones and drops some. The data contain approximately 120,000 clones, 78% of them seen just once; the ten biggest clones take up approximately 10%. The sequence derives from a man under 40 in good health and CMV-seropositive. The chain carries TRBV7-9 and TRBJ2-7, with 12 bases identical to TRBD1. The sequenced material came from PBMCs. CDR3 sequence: CASSRDRGREQYF. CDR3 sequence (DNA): TGTGCCAGCAGCCGGGACAGGGGGCGCGAGCAGTACTTC. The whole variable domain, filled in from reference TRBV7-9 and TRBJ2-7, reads DTGVSQNPRHKITKRGQNVTFRCDPISEHNRLYWYRQTLGQGPEFLTYFQNEAQLEKSRLLSDRFSAERPKGSFSTLEIQRTEQGDSAMYLCASSRDRGREQYFGPGTRLTVT.